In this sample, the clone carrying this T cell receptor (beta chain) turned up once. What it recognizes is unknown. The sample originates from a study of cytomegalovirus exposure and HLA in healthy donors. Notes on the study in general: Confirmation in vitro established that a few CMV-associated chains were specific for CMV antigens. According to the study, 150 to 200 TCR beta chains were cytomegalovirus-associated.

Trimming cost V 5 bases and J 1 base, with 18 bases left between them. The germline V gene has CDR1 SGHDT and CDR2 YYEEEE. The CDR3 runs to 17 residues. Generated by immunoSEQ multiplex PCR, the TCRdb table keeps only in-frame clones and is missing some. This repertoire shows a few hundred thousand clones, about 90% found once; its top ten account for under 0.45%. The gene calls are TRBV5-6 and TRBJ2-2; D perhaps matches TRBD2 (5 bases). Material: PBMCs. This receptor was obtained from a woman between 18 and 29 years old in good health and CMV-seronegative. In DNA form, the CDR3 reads TGTGCCAGCAGTCTGCTGGGAGATAAGAAGAACACCGGGGAGCTGTTTTTT. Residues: CASSLLGDKKNTGELFF.